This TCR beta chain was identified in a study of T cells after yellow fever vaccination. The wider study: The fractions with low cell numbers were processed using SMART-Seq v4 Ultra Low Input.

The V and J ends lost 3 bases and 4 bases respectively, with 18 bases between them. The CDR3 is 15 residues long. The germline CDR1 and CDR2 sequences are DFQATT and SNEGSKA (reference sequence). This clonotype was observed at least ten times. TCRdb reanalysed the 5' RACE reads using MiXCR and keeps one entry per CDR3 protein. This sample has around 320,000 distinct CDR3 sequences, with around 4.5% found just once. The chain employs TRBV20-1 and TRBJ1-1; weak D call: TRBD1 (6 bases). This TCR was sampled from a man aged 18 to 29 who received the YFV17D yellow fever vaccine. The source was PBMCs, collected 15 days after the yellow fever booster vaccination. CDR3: CSASNPRGGGTEAFF. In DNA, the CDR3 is TGCAGTGCTAGTAACCCTCGAGGGGGGGGCACTGAAGCTTTCTTT.